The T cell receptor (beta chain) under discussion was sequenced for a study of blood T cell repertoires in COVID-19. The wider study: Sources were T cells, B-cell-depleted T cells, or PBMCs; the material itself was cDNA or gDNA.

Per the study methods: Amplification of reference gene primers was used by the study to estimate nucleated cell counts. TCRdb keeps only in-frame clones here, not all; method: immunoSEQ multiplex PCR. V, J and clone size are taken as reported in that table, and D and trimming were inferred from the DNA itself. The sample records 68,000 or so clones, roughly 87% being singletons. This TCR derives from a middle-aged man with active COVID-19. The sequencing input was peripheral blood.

CDR3 region: CASRPTTGSGYTF. The CDR3 coding sequence is TGTGCCAGCCGGCCAACGACAGGGTCGGGCTACACCTTC. The V gene is TRBV6-5, the J gene TRBJ1-2; the match to TRBD1 covers 7 bases. V was pared by 8 bases and J by 8 bases, with 11 bases of the junction left unmatched. This CDR3 region has 13 residues. The germline CDR1 and CDR2 sequences are MNHEY and SVGAGI.